This TCR beta chain was retrieved from a study of T-cell reconstitution after alpha-beta-depleted transplantation in children. Study-level findings and limits: Reported findings indicate that, about two months after transplant, alpha-beta T cells came from several hundred expanded clones, which were derived from non-depleted graft cells. A year had passed since transplant, and T-cell counts and diversity by then came mostly from newly produced T cells. Recipient T cells and thymic progenitors that survived were the source of the high TCRbeta diversity seen at day 60 in some patients.

This sample's TCRbeta library carried unique molecular identifier barcodes. Each CDR3 protein is one row after TCRdb ran MiXCR on the PCR reads. The table records fewer than 550,000 distinct CDR3 sequences, about 10% of them present only once. The germline V gene encodes CDR1 DFQATT and CDR2 SNEGSKA (reference sequence). The CDR3 runs to 14 residues. The ends lost 5 bases at V and 3 bases at J; junction bases unmatched: 9. Notes on this clonotype: Its antigen is still unknown.

The starting material was PBMCs, mostly from graft donor cells, obtained 180 days after TCRalphabeta/CD19-depleted stem cell transplant. The clonotype comes from a female patient aged 2 to 10 who had a stem cell transplant for aplastic anemia, so the T cells may come from the graft donor. This rearrangement joins TRBV20-1 to TRBJ2-7; 8 positions agree with TRBD2. For the CDR3, the DNA is TGCAGTGCTGACCGAAGCGGGAGAATCTACGAGCAGTACTTC. Its protein product is CSADRSGRIYEQYF.